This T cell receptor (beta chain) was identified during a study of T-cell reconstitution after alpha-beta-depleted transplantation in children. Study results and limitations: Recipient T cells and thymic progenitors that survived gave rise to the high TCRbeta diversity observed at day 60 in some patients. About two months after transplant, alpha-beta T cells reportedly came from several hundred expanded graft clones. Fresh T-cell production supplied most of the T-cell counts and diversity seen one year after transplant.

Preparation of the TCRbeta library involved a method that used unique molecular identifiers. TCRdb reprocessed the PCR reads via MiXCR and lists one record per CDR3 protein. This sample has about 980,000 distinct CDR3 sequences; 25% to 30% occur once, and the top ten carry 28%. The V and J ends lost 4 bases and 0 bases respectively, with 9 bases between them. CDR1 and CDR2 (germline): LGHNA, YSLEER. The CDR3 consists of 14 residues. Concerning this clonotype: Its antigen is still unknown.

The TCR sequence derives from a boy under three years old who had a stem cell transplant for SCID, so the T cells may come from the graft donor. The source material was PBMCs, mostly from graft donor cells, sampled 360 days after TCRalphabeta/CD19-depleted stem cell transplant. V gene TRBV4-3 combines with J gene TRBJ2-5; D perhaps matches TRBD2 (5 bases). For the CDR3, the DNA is TGCGCCAGCAGCCGCGGACTCTACCAAGAGACCCAGTACTTC. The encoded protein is CASSRGLYQETQYF.